This TCR beta chain was identified during a study of spatial heterogeneity in lung cancer (dated by TCRdb to between 2018 and 2021). Study-level background: Beta-chain transcripts were consistently detected in greater numbers than alpha-chain transcripts, which likely reflects a higher abundance of beta-chain transcripts. In non-small cell lung cancer, the study quantitatively compared TCR alpha and beta repertoires across several tumor regions, matched nontumor lung, and blood. At surgery, both alpha and beta chains were TCR-sequenced in about 200 tumor regions, 63 to 80 matched nontumor lung samples and over 50 PBMC samples. In the raw uncorrected reads, each unique combination of TCR and UMI appeared more than ten times on average. TCR transcript counts in tumor regions correlated strongly with a T cell transcriptional module score from matched bulk RNA-seq. Nonsynonymous mutation counts, determined by whole-exome sequencing of tumor tissue, were related to features of the TCR repertoire. The study at large found these results: TCR-seq coverage of tumor T cells was estimated at only approximately 7% for alpha chains and 13% to 15% for beta chains. Additional single-cell paired TCR alpha and beta sequencing was considered necessary to confirm, at a functional level, the hypothesis that regional TCRs recognize regional mutations. The count of ubiquitous expanded TCRs correlated with the count of ubiquitous nonsynonymous mutations, and the count of regional expanded TCRs correlated with the count of regional nonsynonymous mutations. The number of expanded intratumoral alpha and beta TCRs correlated with the tumor nonsynonymous mutation count.

Read against the paper, the sample's time point label means: sample taken at primary tumor resection. The donors were around 69 patients from the lung TRACERx cohort who had early-stage, untreated non-small cell lung cancer. For TCR sequencing, whole RNA was extracted from tumor and nontumor lung tissue, or from cryopreserved PBMC samples, and no cell sorting was done. Only patients with enough RNA available from two or more tumor regions were chosen for TCR sequencing. A lung pathologist reviewed the tumor and adjacent nontumor lung specimens before the specimens were selected. Preparation of the library involved 5' RACE. Sequencing instrument: NextSeq 500. To allow correction of PCR and sequencing errors, the TCR library protocol tagged every TCR cDNA molecule with a unique molecular identifier. The paper's data handling went like this. TCR identification, UMI-based error correction and CDR3 extraction were performed with Decombinator tools. Expanded TCRs were defined as those above a frequency of 2 per 1,000, corresponding to the top 1% of the tumor frequency distribution. Expanded tumor TCRs were classed as regional if statistically deemed absent (corrected P<0.05) from at least one tumor region, otherwise ubiquitous. Rényi diversity was computed with the R vegan package after subsampling each repertoire 100 times to 5,000 TCRs. CDR3 similarity networks were constructed using string-kernel similarity of amino acid triplets, with links drawn between CDR3s whose pairwise similarity was above 0.82. TCRdb handled the public reads itself, with Q25 trimming in fastp and clone calling in MiXCR, and kept productive beta chains. CDR3 protein sequences are deduplicated, and each keeps its most common genes and DNA. The V and J calls follow TCRdb's processing rather than the paper's. The sample table lists 2,000 to 3,000 distinct CDR3 sequences, about 20% of them with a count of one. The ten top clones hold around 24% of the sample.

This clonotype is considered medium-sized (0.01 to 0.1%). Its antigen is currently not known. Base qualities are missing; no much larger clone stands one base away. The sequences come from lung tumor tissue, collected at surgery. This receptor was obtained from a male donor with early-stage non-small cell lung cancer.

The CDR3 amino acid sequence is: CSATFGGFTEAFF. The DNA sequence reads TGCAGTGCCACGTTCGGGGGTTTCACTGAAGCTTTCTTT. Recombination connected TRBV20-1 to TRBJ1-1; the D region possibly corresponds to TRBD1 (5 bases align). The CDR3 contains 13 residues, cysteine and phenylalanine counted. Just the 39-base CDR3 DNA is kept, in frame starting at base 1. The junction shows trimming of 6 bases on V and 4 bases on J, plus 15 bases between the germline ends. CDR1 and CDR2 were assigned from the germline V gene (reference sequence) as DFQATT and SNEGSKA.